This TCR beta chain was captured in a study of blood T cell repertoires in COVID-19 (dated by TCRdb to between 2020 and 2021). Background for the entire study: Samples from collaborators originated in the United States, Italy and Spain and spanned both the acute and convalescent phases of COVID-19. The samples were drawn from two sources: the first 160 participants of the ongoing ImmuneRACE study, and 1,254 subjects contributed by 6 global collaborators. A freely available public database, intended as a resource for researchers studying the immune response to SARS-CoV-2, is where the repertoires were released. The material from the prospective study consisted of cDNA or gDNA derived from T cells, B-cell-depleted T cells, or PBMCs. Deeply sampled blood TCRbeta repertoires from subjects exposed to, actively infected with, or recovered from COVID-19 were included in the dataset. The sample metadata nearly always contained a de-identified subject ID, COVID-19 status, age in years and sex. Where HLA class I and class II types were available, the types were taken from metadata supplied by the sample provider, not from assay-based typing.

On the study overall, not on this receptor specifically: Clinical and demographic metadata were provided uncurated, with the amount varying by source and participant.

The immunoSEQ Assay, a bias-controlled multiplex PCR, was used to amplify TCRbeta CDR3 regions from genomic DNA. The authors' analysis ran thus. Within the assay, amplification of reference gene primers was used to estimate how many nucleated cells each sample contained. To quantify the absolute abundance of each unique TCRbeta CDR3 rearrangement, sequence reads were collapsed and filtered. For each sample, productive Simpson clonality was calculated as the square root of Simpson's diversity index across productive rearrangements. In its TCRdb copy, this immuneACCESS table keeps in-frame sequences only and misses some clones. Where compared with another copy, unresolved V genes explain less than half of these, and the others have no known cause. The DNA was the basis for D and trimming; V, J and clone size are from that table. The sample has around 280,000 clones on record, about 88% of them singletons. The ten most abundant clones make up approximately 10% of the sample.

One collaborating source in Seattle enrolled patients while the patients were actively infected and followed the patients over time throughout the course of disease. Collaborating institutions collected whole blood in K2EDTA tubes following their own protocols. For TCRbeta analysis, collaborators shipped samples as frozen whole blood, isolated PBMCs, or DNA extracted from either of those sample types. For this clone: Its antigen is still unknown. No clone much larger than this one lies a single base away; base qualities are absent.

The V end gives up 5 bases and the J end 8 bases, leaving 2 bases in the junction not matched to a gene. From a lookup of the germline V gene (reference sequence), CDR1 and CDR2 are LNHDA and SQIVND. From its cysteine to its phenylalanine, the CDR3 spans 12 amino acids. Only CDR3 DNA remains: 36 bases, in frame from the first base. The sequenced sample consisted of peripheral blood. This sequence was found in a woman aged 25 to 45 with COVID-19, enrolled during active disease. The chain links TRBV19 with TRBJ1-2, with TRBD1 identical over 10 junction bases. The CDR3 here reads CASSWTGGGYTF. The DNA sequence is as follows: TGTGCCAGTAGTTGGACAGGGGGAGGCTACACCTTC.